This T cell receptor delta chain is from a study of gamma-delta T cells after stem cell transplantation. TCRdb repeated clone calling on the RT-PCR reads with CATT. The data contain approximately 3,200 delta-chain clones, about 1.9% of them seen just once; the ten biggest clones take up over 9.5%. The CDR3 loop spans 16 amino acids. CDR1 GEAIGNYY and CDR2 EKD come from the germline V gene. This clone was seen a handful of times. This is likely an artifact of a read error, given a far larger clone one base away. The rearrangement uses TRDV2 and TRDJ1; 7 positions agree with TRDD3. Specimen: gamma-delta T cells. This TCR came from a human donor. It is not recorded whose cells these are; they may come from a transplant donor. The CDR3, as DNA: TGTGCCTGTGAAGTACTGGGGATCCCCCAGGGCGATAAACTCACCTTT. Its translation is CACEVLGIPQGDKLTF.